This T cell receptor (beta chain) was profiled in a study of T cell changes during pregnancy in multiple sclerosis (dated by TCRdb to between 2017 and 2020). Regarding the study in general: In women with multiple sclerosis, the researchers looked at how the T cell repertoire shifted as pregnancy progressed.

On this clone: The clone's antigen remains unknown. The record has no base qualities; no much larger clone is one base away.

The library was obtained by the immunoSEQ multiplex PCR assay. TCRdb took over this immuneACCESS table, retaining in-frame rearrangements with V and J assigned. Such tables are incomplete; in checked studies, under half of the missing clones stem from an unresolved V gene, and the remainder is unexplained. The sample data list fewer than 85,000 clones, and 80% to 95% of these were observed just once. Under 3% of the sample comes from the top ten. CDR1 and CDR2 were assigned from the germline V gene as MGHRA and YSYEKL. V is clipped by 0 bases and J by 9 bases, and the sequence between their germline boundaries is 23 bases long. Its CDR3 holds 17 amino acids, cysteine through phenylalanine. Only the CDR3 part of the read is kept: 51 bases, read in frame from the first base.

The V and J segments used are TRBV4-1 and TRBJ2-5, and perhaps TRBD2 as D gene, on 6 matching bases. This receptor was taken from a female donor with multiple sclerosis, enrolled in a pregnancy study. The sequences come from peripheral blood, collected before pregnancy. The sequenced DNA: TGCGCCAGCAGCCAAGATTCACTCGGGACTGGGAGAGATGCCCAGTACTTC. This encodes CASSQDSLGTGRDAQYF.